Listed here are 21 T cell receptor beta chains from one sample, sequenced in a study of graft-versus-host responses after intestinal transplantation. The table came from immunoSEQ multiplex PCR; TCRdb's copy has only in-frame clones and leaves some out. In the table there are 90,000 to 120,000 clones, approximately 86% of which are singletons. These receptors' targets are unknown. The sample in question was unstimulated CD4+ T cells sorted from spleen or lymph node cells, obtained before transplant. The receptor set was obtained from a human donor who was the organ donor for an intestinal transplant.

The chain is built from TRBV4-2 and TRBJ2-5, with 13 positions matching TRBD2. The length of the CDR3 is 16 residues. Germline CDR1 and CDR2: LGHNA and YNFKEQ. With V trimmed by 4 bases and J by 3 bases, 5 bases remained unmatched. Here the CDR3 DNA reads TGTGCCAGCAGCCCCCTCGGACTAGCGGGGGAAGAGACCCAGTACTTC. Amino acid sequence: CASSPLGLAGEETQYF.

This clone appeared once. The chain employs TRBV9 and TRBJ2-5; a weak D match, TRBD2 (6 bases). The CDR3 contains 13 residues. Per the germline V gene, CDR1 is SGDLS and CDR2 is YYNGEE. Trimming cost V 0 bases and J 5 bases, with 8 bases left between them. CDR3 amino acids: CASSVVGGETQYF. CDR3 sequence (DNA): TGTGCCAGCAGCGTAGTAGGAGGGGAGACCCAGTACTTC.

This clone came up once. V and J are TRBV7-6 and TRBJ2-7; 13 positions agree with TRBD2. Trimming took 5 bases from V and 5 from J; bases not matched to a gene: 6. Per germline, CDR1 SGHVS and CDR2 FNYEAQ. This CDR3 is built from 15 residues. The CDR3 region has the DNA TGTGCCAGCAGCCGGACTAGCGGGAGTTCGAACGAGCAGTACTTC. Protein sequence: CASSRTSGSSNEQYF.

For the CDR3, the DNA is TGTGCCAGCAGCAAAGTTAAGTTGGTAAGCTCCTATAATTCACCCCTCCACTTT. Protein sequence: CASSKVKLVSSYNSPLHF. The chain has TRBV21-1 and TRBJ1-6. TRBV21-1 is a known pseudogene. This CDR3 is 18 amino acids long.

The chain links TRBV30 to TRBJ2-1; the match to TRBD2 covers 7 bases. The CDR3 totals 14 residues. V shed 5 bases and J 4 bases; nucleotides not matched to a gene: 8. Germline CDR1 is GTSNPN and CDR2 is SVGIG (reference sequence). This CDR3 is CAWVSGSLYNEQFF. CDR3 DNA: TGTGCCTGGGTTAGCGGGTCACTTTACAATGAGCAGTTCTTC.

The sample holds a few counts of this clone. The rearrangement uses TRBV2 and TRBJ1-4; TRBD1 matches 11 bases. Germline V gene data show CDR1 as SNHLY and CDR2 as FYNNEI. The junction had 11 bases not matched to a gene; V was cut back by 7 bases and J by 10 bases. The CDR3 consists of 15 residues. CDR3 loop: CASKGQGDRVGKLFF. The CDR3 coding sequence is TGTGCCAGCAAGGGACAGGGGGACAGAGTGGGAAAACTGTTTTTT.

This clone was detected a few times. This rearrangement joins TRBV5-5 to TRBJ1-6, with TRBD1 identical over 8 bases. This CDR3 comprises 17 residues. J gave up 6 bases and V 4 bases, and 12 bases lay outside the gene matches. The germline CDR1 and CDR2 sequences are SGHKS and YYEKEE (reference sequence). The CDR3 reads CASSGNYGQGLNSPLHF. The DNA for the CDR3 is TGTGCCAGCAGCGGCAATTATGGACAGGGCCTTAATTCACCCCTCCACTTT. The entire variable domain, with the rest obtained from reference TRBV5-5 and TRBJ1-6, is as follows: DAGVTQSPTHLIKTRGQQVTLRCSPISGHKSVSWYQQVLGQGPQFIFQYYEKEERGRGNFPDRFSARQFPNYSSELNVNALLLGDSALYLCASSGNYGQGLNSPLHFGNGTRLTVT.

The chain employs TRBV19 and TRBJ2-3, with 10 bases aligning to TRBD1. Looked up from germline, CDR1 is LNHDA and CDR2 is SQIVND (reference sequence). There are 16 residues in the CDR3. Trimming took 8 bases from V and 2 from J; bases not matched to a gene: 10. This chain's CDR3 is CASVDRGRSITDTQYF. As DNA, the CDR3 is TGTGCCAGTGTCGACAGGGGGCGCAGTATCACAGATACGCAGTATTTT.

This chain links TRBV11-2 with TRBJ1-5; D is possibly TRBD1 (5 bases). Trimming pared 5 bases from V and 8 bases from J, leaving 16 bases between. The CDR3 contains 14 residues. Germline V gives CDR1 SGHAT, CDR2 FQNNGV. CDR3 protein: CASSQGQGNEPQHF. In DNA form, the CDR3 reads TGTGCCAGCAGCCAGGGCCAGGGTAATGAGCCCCAGCATTTT. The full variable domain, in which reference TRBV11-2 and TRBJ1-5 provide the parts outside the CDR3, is EAGVAQSPRYKIIEKRQSVAFWCNPISGHATLYWYQQILGQGPKLLIQFQNNGVVDDSQLPKDRFSAERLKGVDSTLKIQPAKLEDSAVYLCASSQGQGNEPQHFGDGTRLSIL.

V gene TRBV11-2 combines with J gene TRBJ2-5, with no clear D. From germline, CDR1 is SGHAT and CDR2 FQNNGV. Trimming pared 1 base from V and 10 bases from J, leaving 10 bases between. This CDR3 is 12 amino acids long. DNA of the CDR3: TGTGCCAGCAGCTTAGGGCCGGGTTTCCAGTACTTC. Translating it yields CASSLGPGFQYF.

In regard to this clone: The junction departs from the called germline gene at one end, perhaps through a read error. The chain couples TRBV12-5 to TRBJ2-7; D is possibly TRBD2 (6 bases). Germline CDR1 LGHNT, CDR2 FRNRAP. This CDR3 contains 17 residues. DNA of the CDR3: TGTGCTAGGGGTTTGGTAAGGAGGGCAGGGTCCGGGGAGGAGCAGTACTTC. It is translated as CARGLVRRAGSGEEQYF. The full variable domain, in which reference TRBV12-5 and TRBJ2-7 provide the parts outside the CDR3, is DARVTQTPRHKVTEMGQEVTMRCQPILGHNTVFWYRQTMMQGLELLAYFRNRAPLDDSGMPKDRFSAEMPDATLATLKIQPSEPRDSAVYFCARGLVRRAGSGEEQYFGPGTRLTVT.

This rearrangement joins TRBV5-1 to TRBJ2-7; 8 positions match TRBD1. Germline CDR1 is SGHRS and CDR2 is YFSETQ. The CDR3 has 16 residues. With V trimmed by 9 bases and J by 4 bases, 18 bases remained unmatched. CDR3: CATTSDRGHRHYEQYF. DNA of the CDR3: TGCGCCACCACCTCAGACAGGGGACACCGACATTACGAGCAGTACTTC.

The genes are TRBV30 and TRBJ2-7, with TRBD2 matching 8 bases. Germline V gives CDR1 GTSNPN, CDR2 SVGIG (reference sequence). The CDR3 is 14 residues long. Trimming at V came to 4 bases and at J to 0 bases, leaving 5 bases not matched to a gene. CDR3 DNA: TGTGCCTGGACCTTAGCGGGGCGCTCCTACGAGCAGTACTTC. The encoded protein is CAWTLAGRSYEQYF. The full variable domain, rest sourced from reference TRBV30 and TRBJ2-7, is SQTIHQWPATLVQPVGSPLSLECTVEGTSNPNLYWYRQAAGRGLQLLFYSVGIGQISSEVPQNLSASRPQDRQFILSSKKLLLSDSGFYLCAWTLAGRSYEQYFGPGTRLTVT.

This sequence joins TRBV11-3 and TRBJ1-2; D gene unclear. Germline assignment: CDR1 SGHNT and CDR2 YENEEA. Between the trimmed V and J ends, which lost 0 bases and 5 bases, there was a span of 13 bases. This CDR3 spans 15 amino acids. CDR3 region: CASSLEVSPLYGYTF. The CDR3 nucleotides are TGTGCCAGCAGCTTAGAAGTCTCCCCCCTGTATGGCTACACCTTC. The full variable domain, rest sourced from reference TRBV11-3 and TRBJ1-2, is EAGVVQSPRYKIIEKKQPVAFWCNPISGHNTLYWYLQNLGQGPELLIRYENEEAVDDSQLPKDRFSAERLKGVDSTLKIQPAELGDSAVYLCASSLEVSPLYGYTFGSGTRLTVV.

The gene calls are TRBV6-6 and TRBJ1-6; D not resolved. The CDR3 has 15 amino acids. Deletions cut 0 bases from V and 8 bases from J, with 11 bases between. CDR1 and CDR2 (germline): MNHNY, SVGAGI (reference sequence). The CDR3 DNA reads TGTGCCAGCAGTTACTCGAGGAGGGTGGATTCACCCCTCCACTTT. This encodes CASSYSRRVDSPLHF.

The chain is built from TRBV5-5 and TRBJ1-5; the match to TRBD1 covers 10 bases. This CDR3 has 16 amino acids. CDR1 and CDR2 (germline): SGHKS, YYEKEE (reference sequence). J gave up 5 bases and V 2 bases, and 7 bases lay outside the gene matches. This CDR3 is CASSLTGTGAYQPQHF. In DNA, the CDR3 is TGTGCCAGCAGCTTAACCGGGACAGGGGCCTATCAGCCCCAGCATTTT.

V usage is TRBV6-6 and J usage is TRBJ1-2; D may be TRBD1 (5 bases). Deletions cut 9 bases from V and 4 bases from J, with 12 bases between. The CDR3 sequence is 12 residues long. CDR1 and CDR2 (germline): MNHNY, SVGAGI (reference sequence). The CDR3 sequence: CASYRQSYGYTF. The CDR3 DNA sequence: TGTGCCAGTTACCGACAGAGCTATGGCTACACCTTC.

This chain's CDR3 is CASLERTGELFF. The CDR3 nucleotides are TGTGCCAGTTTGGAGAGGACCGGGGAGCTGTTTTTT. This chain connects TRBV7-9 to TRBJ2-2; D is undetermined. The V end lost 9 bases, the J end lost 5 bases, and 10 bases lay between the germline ends. CDR1 and CDR2 from the germline V gene are SEHNR and FQNEAQ (reference sequence). The length of the CDR3 is 12 residues.

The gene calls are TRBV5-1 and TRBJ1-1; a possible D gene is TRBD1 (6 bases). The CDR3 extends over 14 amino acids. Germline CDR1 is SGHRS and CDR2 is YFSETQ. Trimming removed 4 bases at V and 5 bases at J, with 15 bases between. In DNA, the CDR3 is TGCGCCAGCAGCATCCGGGACATAGTTACTGAAGCTTTCTTT. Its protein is CASSIRDIVTEAFF.

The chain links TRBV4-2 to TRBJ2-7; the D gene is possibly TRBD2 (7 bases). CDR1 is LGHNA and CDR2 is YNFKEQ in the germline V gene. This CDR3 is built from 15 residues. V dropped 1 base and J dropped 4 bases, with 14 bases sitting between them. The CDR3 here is CASSQAAGAGYEQYF. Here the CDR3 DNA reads TGTGCCAGCAGCCAAGCCGCGGGGGCCGGGTACGAGCAGTACTTC.

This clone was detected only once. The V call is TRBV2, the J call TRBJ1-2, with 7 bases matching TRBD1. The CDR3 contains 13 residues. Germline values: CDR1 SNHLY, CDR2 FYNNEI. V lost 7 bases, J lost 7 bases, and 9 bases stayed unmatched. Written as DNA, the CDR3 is TGTGCCAGCACCCGGACAGGATCGGGTGGCTACACCTTC. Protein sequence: CASTRTGSGGYTF.